The 18 T cell receptor beta chains reported below all come from one sample, sequenced in a study of T-cell memory formation after mild COVID-19. TCRdb reprocessed the 5' RACE reads via MiXCR and lists one record per CDR3 protein. The sample carries about 440,000 distinct CDR3 sequences, roughly 20% recorded once. Sequenced input: PBMCs or a T cell subset sorted from them (not recorded which). These receptors came from an adult woman who had mild COVID-19 (a few samples of this study predate the infection). Cell type and time point are not known.

This clonotype was found many times. One end of the junction does not line up with germline, which may come from a read error. This rearrangement joins TRBV5-1 to TRBJ2-7, with 12 bases identical to TRBD2. From germline, CDR1 is SGHRS and CDR2 YFSETQ. This CDR3 comprises 15 residues. The CDR3 loop is CASSPTSGSSYEQYF. The CDR3 DNA sequence: TGTGCCAGCAGCCCGACTAGCGGGAGCTCCTACGAGCAGTACTTC.

The rearrangement links TRBV2 to TRBJ2-3, with D unclear. V lost 6 bases, J lost 4 bases, and 17 bases lay in between. CDR3 size: 15 residues. Germline V gives CDR1 SNHLY, CDR2 FYNNEI. In DNA, the CDR3 is TGTGCCAGCAGGGCCGATGCCATGGCATCAGATACGCAGTATTTT. It yields the protein CASRADAMASDTQYF.

This clonotype was observed a handful of times. The rearrangement links TRBV3-1 to TRBJ2-7; D is tentatively TRBD1 or TRBD2 (5 bases each). The germline CDR1 and CDR2 sequences are LGHDT and YNNKEL (reference sequence). V lost 4 bases to trimming and J lost 3 bases, with 10 bases between them. The CDR3 is 13 residues long. The CDR3 region has the DNA TGTGCCAGCAGCCGGGACCGCTACTACGAGCAGTACTTC. Its protein is CASSRDRYYEQYF.

This clonotype was counted only a few times. This chain links TRBV15 with TRBJ2-3; D ambiguous. The CDR3 runs to 16 residues. The germline gives CDR1 LNHNV, CDR2 YYDKDF (reference sequence). The germline V and J ends were trimmed by 0 bases and 3 bases, with 13 bases remaining between them. The DNA of the CDR3 is TGTGCCACCAGCAGAGATCGGGCGGCTTCTACAGATACGCAGTATTTT. This gives the protein CATSRDRAASTDTQYF.

The chain is built from TRBV9 and TRBJ2-1, with 8 bases lining up with TRBD2. The length of the CDR3 is 17 residues. V was pared by 0 bases and J by 3 bases, with 8 bases of the junction left unmatched. Germline values: CDR1 SGDLS, CDR2 YYNGEE. DNA for the CDR3: TGTGCCAGCAGCGTAGGGCGCGGGGGGACGATCTACAATGAGCAGTTCTTC. Amino acids: CASSVGRGGTIYNEQFF.

This clonotype was observed a handful of times. This sequence joins TRBV27 and TRBJ2-5; 12 bases match TRBD2. Trimming took 3 bases from V and 5 from J; bases not matched to a gene: 7. The CDR3 covers 16 residues. Germline V gene sequence: CDR1 MNHEY, CDR2 SMNVEV (reference sequence). The CDR3, as DNA: TGTGCCAGCAGTTTCCTAGCGGGGGGGCCGGGGGAGACCCAGTACTTC. Protein sequence: CASSFLAGGPGETQYF.

The rearrangement uses TRBV4-1 and TRBJ1-1; 7 bases line up with TRBD1. Germline CDR1 reads MGHRA; CDR2 reads YSYEKL. V was pared by 4 bases and J by 1 base, with 9 bases of the junction left unmatched. The CDR3 covers 16 residues. CDR3 nucleotide sequence: TGCGCCAGCAGCCCACTCCCCGGGACAGAGAACACTGAAGCTTTCTTT. It is translated as CASSPLPGTENTEAFF.

J is TRBJ2-1 and V is TRBV24-1; maybe TRBD1 (6 bases). V lost 8 bases and J lost 5, with 6 bases in between. This CDR3 is built from 11 residues. Germline V lookup: CDR1 KGHDR, CDR2 SFDVKD. CDR3 bases: TGTGCCACCAAGGGGGACAATGAGCAGTTCTTC. Translated, it gives CATKGDNEQFF.

This chain links TRBV4-2 with TRBJ2-4, with D tentatively TRBD1 or TRBD2 (5 bases each). The CDR3 spans 17 residues. Trimming took 0 bases from V and 0 from J, leaving 12 bases between them. Germline CDR1 is LGHNA and CDR2 is YNFKEQ. CDR3 region: CASSQEIEGPAKNIQYF. In nucleotides, the CDR3 is TGTGCCAGCAGCCAAGAGATTGAGGGACCAGCCAAAAACATTCAGTACTTC.

In this sample, this clonotype turned up a few times. The rearrangement joins TRBV7-3 to TRBJ2-3, with D uncertain. The CDR3 extends over 13 amino acids. In germline, CDR1 is SGHTA, CDR2 FQGTGA. The V gene lost 4 bases and the J gene lost 4 bases, with 9 bases spanning the gap. The CDR3 is CASSSSKADTQYF. In nucleotides, the CDR3 is TGTGCCAGCAGCTCCTCCAAGGCAGATACGCAGTATTTT. Supplemented by reference TRBV7-3 and TRBJ2-3, the full variable domain reads GAGVSQTPSNKVTEKGKYVELRCDPISGHTALYWYRQSLGQGPEFLIYFQGTGAADDSGLPNDRFFAVRPEGSVSTLKIQRTERGDSAVYLCASSSSKADTQYFGPGTRLTVL.

The CDR3 sequence: CASSSDRDANQPQHF. The CDR3 DNA is TGTGCCAGCAGCTCGGACAGGGATGCTAATCAGCCCCAGCATTTT. The rearrangement uses TRBV7-9 and TRBJ1-5, with 8 bases identical to TRBD1. From germline, CDR1 is SEHNR and CDR2 FQNEAQ (reference sequence). This CDR3 has 15 residues. V lost 4 bases, J lost 4 bases, and 6 bases stayed unmatched.

This clonotype was picked up a small number of times. The chain joins TRBV7-9 to TRBJ2-1; D is unresolved. Germline values: CDR1 SEHNR, CDR2 FQNEAQ (reference sequence). The CDR3 extends over 15 amino acids. V shed 4 bases and J shed 3 bases, with 13 bases lying between them. Here the CDR3 reads CASSSRVGLYNEQFF. The CDR3 DNA is TGTGCCAGCAGCTCAAGAGTCGGTCTCTACAATGAGCAGTTCTTC.

This sequence joins TRBV7-6 and TRBJ2-5, with TRBD1 matching 8 bases. Trimming removed 3 bases from V and 2 bases from J; junction bases left unmatched: 8. The CDR3 is 16 amino acids. Germline CDR1 and CDR2: SGHVS and FNYEAQ. The CDR3 is CASSFRTGIGQETQYF. In nucleotides, the CDR3 is TGTGCCAGCAGCTTCCGGACAGGGATAGGGCAAGAGACCCAGTACTTC.

This clonotype turned up a few times. The chain is built from TRBV30 and TRBJ2-7, with D maybe TRBD2 (6 bases). The germline gives CDR1 GTSNPN, CDR2 SVGIG (reference sequence). CDR3 length: 13 amino acids. V lost 8 bases and J 0 bases, leaving 14 bases between the germline ends. CDR3 sequence reads: CAVLGGSSYEQYF. The CDR3, as DNA: TGTGCCGTCCTTGGAGGGAGCTCCTACGAGCAGTACTTC. Full variable domain (outside the CDR3, taken from reference TRBV30 and TRBJ2-7): SQTIHQWPATLVQPVGSPLSLECTVEGTSNPNLYWYRQAAGRGLQLLFYSVGIGQISSEVPQNLSASRPQDRQFILSSKKLLLSDSGFYLCAVLGGSSYEQYFGPGTRLTVT.

The chain employs TRBV5-1 and TRBJ2-1, with 9 positions matching TRBD1. The CDR3 has 16 amino acids. Losses at the gene ends were 9 bases for V and 5 bases for J; bases not matched to a gene: 15. Germline-derived CDR1 and CDR2 are SGHRS and YFSETQ. The CDR3 DNA sequence: TGCGCCACTAGGGCTTGGACAGGGGTCCCAAACAATGAGCAGTTCTTC. Amino acid sequence: CATRAWTGVPNNEQFF.

V gene TRBV5-1 combines with J gene TRBJ2-5; 7 nucleotides align to TRBD1. This CDR3 contains 17 residues. CDR1 and CDR2 (germline): SGHRS, YFSETQ. The V gene end was trimmed by 4 bases and the J gene end by 2 bases; junction bases not matched to a gene: 14. The DNA for the CDR3 is TGCGCCAGCAGCATAGGGACAGCCTATACCTCTCAAGAGACCCAGTACTTC. It yields the protein CASSIGTAYTSQETQYF.

Here the CDR3 DNA reads TGTGCCAGCAGAGACGGGACTAGCGGCCTTAGCACAGATACGCAGTATTTT. It yields the protein CASRDGTSGLSTDTQYF. The J gene is TRBJ2-3, the V gene TRBV2, with TRBD2 matching over 11 bases. The germline V gene encodes CDR1 SNHLY and CDR2 FYNNEI. Germline trimming cut 6 bases from V and 0 bases from J; bases unmatched to any gene: 8. The CDR3 length is 17 residues.

The rearrangement uses TRBV11-2 and TRBJ1-2; no definite D call. V lost 0 bases to trimming and J lost 6 bases, with 8 bases between them. CDR3 length: 13 amino acids. CDR1 SGHAT and CDR2 FQNNGV come from the germline V gene. Here the CDR3 reads CASSLDPRDGYTF. CDR3 DNA sequence: TGTGCCAGCAGCTTAGACCCTCGAGATGGCTACACCTTC.